This TCR beta chain is drawn from a study of vaccination and CD4 T cells after COVID-19 (dated by TCRdb to 2022 to 2024). About the full investigation: Convalescent patients had a positive SARS-CoV-2 result on nasal swab PCR, and of these patients, several had mild disease and one had severe disease. In the convalescent cohort there were six males and four females, among whom were two Hispanic individuals, seven Caucasians, two Asians and one multiracial person. Two doses of either the Pfizer-BioNTech BNT162b2 vaccine (n=8) or the Moderna mRNA-1273 vaccine (n=2) were administered to participants. Post-COVID blood samples were collected from convalescent patients a median of approximately 100 days after diagnosis, with a range of about 30 to 161 days. Post-vaccine blood samples were collected a median of about 72 days after the second vaccine dose, ranging from 14 to 241 days. For stimulating the cultures, overlapping spike peptide pools were used, derived from SARS-CoV-2 as well as from the common cold coronaviruses HCoV-NL63, HCoV-OC43 and HCoV-229E. In control cultures, a CEFX viral epitope pool was used as positive control, an HIV-1 Nef peptide pool was used as negative control, or no peptide was added. In around nine COVID-19 convalescent patients and several infection-naive healthy vaccine recipients, the spike-specific CD4+ TCR repertoire before mRNA vaccination was compared with the repertoire after mRNA vaccination.

Library preparation employed PCR. TCR sequencing of DNA from cultured CD4+ T cells used the Oncomine TCR Beta short-read assay at the Johns Hopkins FTIC core. The QIAamp micro DNA kit was used to extract genomic DNA from the cultured CD4+ T cells. Oncomine TCR Beta libraries from cultured CD4+ T cells were pooled with unique dual indexes and sequenced on an Illumina iSeq 100. As for the original processing: Non-productive sequences were removed, and CDR3s that did not start with C, did not end with F or W, or were shorter than 7 amino acids were discarded. The MANAFEST web application identified antigen-specific clonotypes by comparing peptide-stimulated wells against reference wells and other culture wells. To be called positive, a clone needed an FDR below 0.05, an odds ratio above 5, and a productive frequency above 0.1% in at least two of three replicate wells. Cross-reactive clonotypes were defined as significantly expanded in both SARS-CoV-2 spike wells and at least one common cold coronavirus spike condition. Using R version 3.6.1, CDR3 homology was evaluated through Levenshtein distances (stringdist) along with unrooted phylogenetic trees (ape). TCRdb reworked the public reads: Q25 trimming with fastp, MiXCR clone assembly, productive beta chains retained. Under each unique CDR3 protein, matching rows form one entry showing the most common genes and DNA. The V and J calls were not made by the authors but by TCRdb's processing. This sample comprises about 4,500 distinct CDR3 sequences, around half of them detected only once. Less than 20% of the sample lies in the top ten.

With respect to this clonotype: The antigen it recognizes is unknown. No much larger clone exists at a distance of one base, and base qualities are not known.

CDR1 and CDR2, per the germline V gene (reference sequence), are SEHNR and FQNEAQ. From cysteine to phenylalanine, the CDR3 is 15 amino acids long. The CDR3 DNA has 45 bases and is translated from base 1. V lost 5 bases and J lost 10 bases, and the count of bases not matched to a germline gene is 12. The sample's treatment or condition, from its label and the paper: approximately nine-day PBMC culture with coronavirus spike peptide pools or control peptides (ViraFEST assay). The ViraFEST assay was used in the study, in which antigen-specific T cells were expanded with peptide pools and expanded clonotypes were subsequently identified by TCR sequencing. The convalescent patients' positive SARS-CoV-2 PCR tests were from March to December 2020, which was before the Alpha, Beta and Delta variants emerged in the United States. PBMCs were cultured at 1.5 million to 2 million per well in IMDM supplemented with approximately 5% human AB serum and roughly 10 IU/ml IL-2, with around 10 ug/ml peptide pools added. Half of the culture medium was replaced with fresh IL-2-containing medium on days 3 and 7. CD4+ T cells were isolated after roughly nine days of culture through negative selection using the EasySep CD4+ T cell isolation kit. Ficoll-Paque Plus gradient centrifugation was used to isolate PBMCs from whole blood, and the isolated PBMCs were then either used fresh or cryopreserved at -140C. In general, triplicate wells were set up for every culture condition.

What the study reported, not specific to this receptor: The study included relatively few convalescent patients and did not analyze early timepoints after natural infection. An increase in the median number of SARS-CoV-2-reactive clonotypes from around 20 after infection to a few dozen after vaccination was observed, but the change was not found to be significant. Among the post-vaccine SARS-CoV-2-reactive clones in convalescent patients, a median around 90% showed up only after vaccination, which suggests vaccine-specific priming. Of the vaccine-specific clones found in convalescent patients, nearly all (304 of 307) were mono-reactive for SARS-CoV-2 spike instead of being cross-reactive with common cold coronaviruses.

The rearranged chain carries TRBV7-9 and TRBJ1-2; TRBD1 aligns with 11 central bases. Sequenced: CD4+ T cells from blood, cultured in vitro. The TCR comes from a human donor who had recovered from COVID-19. The DNA is TGTGCCAGCAGCCTATCTATGGACAGGGGGCGCCCCTACACCTTC. This yields the protein CASSLSMDRGRPYTF.